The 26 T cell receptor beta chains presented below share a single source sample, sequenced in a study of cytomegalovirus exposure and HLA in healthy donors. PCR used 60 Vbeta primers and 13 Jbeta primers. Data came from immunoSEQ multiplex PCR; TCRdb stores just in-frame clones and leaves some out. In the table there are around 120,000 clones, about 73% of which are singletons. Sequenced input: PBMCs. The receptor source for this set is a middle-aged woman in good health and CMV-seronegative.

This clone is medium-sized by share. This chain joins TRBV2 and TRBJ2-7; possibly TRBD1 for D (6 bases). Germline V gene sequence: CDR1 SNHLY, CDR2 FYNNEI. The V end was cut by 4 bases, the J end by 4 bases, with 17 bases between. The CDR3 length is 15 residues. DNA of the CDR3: TGTGCCAGCAGTGCCTCCCCAGGGGAAGGGTACGAGCAGTACTTC. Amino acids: CASSASPGEGYEQYF.

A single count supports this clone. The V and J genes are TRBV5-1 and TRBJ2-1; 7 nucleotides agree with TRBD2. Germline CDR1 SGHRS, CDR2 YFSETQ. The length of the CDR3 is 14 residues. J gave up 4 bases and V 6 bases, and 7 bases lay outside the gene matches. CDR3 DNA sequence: TGCGCCAGCATGGAGCGGGACTTATACAATGAGCAGTTCTTC. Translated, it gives CASMERDLYNEQFF.

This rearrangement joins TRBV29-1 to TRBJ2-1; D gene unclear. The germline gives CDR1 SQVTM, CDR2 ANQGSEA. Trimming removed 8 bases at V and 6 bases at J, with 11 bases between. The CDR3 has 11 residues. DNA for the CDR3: TGCAGCCTTGCTTCCCTCAATGAGCAGTTCTTC. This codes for CSLASLNEQFF.

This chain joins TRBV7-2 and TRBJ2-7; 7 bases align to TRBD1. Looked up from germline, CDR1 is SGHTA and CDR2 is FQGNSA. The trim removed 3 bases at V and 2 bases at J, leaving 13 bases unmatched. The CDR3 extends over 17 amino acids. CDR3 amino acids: CASSFQRGQVGAYEQYF. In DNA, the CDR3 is TGTGCCAGCAGCTTCCAGAGGGGGCAGGTAGGAGCCTACGAGCAGTACTTC.

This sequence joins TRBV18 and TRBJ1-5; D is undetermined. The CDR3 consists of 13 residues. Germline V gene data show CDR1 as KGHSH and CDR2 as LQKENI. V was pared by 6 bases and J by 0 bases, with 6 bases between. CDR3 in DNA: TGTGCCAGCTCCGGGGATAGCAATCAGCCCCAGCATTTT. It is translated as CASSGDSNQPQHF. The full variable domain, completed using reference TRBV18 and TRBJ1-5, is NAGVMQNPRHLVRRRGQEARLRCSPMKGHSHVYWYRQLPEEGLKFMVYLQKENIIDESGMPKERFSAEFPKEGPSILRIQQVVRGDSAAYFCASSGDSNQPQHFGDGTRLSIL.

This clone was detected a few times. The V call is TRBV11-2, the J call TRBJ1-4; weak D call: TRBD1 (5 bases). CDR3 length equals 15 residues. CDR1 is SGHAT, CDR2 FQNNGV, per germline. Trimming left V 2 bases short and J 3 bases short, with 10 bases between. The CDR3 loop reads CASSLSPGPNEKLFF. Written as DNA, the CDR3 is TGTGCCAGCAGCTTATCCCCAGGGCCTAATGAAAAACTGTTTTTT.

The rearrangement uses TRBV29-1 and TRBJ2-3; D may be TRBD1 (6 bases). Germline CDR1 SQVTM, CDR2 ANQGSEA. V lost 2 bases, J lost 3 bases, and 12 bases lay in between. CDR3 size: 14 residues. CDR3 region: CSVENRVQTDTQYF. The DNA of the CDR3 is TGCAGCGTTGAAAACAGGGTACAGACAGATACGCAGTATTTT.

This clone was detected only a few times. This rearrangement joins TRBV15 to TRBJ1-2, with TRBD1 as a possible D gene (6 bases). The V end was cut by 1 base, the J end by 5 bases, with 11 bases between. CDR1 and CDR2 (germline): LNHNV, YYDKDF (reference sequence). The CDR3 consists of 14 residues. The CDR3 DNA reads TGTGCCACCAGCAGAGGGCAAACAGGGTATGGCTACACCTTC. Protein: CATSRGQTGYGYTF.

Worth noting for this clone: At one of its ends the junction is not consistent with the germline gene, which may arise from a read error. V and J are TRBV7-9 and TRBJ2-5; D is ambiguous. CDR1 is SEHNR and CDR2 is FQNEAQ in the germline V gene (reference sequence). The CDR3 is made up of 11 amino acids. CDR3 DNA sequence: TGTTCCAGCAGCTTTCTAGAGACCCAGTACTTC. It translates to CSSSFLETQYF.

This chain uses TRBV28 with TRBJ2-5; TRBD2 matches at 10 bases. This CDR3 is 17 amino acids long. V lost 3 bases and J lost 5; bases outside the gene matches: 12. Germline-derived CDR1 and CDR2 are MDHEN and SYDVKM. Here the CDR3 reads CASSFGLAGAAGETQYF. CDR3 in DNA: TGTGCCAGCAGTTTTGGGCTAGCGGGAGCGGCGGGGGAGACCCAGTACTTC.

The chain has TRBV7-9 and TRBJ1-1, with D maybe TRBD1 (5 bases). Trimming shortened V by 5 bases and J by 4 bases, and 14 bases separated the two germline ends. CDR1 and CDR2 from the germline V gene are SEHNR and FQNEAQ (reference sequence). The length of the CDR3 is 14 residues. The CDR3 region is CASSRGGVVTEAFF. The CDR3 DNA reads TGTGCCAGCAGCCGGGGGGGAGTCGTCACTGAAGCTTTCTTT.

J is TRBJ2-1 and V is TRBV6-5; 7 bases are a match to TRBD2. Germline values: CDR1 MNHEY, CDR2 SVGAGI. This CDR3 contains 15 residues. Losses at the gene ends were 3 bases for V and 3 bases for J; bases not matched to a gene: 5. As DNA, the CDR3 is TGTGCCAGCAGTTATACGGGAGGAATCTACAATGAGCAGTTCTTC. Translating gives CASSYTGGIYNEQFF.

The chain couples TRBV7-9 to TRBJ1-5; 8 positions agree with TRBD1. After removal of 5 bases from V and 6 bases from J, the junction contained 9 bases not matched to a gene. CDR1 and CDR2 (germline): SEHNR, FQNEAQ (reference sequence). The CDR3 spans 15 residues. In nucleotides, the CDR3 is TGTGCCAGCAGCCCCGGGACAGGAAGGAGTCAGCCCCAGCATTTT. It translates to CASSPGTGRSQPQHF.

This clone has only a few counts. CDR3 region: CASSPQTGPYTEAFF. The CDR3 nucleotides are TGTGCCAGCAGCCCTCAGACAGGGCCATACACTGAAGCTTTCTTT. The chain links TRBV11-3 to TRBJ1-1, with TRBD1 matching over 7 bases. Unmatched junction bases numbered 9, after V lost 5 bases and J lost 3 bases. The CDR3 is 15 amino acids. Per germline, CDR1 SGHNT and CDR2 YENEEA.

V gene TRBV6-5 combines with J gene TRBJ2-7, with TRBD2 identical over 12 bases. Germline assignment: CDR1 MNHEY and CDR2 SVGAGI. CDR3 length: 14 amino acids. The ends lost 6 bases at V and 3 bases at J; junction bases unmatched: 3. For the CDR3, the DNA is TGTGCCAGCAGCCCGGGACTAGCGGGCTACGAGCAGTACTTC. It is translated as CASSPGLAGYEQYF.

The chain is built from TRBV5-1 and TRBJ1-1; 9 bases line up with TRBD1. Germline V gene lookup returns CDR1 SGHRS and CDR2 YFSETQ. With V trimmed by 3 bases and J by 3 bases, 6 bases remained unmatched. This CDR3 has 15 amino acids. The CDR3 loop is CASSSGTGLHTEAFF. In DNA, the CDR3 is TGCGCCAGCAGCTCTGGGACAGGGTTGCACACTGAAGCTTTCTTT.

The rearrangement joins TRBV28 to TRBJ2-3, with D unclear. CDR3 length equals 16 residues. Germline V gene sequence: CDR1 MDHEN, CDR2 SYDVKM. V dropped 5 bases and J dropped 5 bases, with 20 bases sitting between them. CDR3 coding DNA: TGTGCCAGCAGTCTCCCGGTGGGCCTGGTCGTAGATACGCAGTATTTT. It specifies CASSLPVGLVVDTQYF. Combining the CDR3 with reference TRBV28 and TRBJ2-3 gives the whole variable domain DVKVTQSSRYLVKRTGEKVFLECVQDMDHENMFWYRQDPGLGLRLIYFSYDVKMKEKGDIPEGYSVSREKKERFSLILESASTNQTSMYLCASSLPVGLVVDTQYFGPGTRLTVL.

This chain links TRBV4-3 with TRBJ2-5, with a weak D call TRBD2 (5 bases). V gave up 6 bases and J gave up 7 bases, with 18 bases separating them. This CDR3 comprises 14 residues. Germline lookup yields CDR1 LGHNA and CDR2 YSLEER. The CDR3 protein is CASRPSHPAGTQYF. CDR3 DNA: TGCGCCAGCAGACCCAGCCACCCGGCGGGGACCCAGTACTTC.

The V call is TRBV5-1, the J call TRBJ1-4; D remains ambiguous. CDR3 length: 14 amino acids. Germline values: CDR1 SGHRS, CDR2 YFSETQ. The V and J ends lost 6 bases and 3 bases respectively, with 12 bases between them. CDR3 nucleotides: TGCGCCAGCACACCCTCCAGTGCTAATGAAAAACTGTTTTTT. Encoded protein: CASTPSSANEKLFF.

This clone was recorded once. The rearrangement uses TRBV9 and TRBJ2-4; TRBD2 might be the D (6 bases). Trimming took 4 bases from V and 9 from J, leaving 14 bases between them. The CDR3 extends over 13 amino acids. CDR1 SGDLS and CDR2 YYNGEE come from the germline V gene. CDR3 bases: TGTGCCAGCAGCAGCGTCGGGGGAGGCATTCAGTACTTC. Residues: CASSSVGGGIQYF. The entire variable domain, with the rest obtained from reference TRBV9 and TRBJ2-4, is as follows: DSGVTQTPKHLITATGQRVTLRCSPRSGDLSVYWYQQSLDQGLQFLIQYYNGEERAKGNILERFSAQQFPDLHSELNLSSLELGDSALYFCASSSVGGGIQYFGAGTRLSVL.

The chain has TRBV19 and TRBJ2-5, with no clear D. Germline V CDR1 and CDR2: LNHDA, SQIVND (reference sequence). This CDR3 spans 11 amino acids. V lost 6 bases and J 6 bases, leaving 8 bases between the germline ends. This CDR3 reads CASSPGQTQYF. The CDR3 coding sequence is TGTGCCAGTAGCCCAGGCCAGACCCAGTACTTC.

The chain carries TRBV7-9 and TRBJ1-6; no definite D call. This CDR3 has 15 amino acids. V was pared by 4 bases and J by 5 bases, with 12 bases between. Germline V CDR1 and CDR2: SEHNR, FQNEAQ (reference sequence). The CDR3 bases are TGTGCCAGCAGCTCGGTCGCATCCAATAATTCACCCCTCCACTTT. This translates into CASSSVASNNSPLHF.

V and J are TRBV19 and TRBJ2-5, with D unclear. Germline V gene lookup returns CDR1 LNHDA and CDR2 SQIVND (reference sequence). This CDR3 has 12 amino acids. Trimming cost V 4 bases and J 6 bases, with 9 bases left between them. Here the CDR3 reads CASSNRRQTQYF. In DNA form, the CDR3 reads TGTGCCAGTAGTAATCGGCGGCAGACCCAGTACTTC. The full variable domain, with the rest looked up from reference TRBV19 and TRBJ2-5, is DGGITQSPKYLFRKEGQNVTLSCEQNLNHDAMYWYRQDPGQGLRLIYYSQIVNDFQKGDIAEGYSVSREKKESFPLTVTSAQKNPTAFYLCASSNRRQTQYFGPGTRLLVL.

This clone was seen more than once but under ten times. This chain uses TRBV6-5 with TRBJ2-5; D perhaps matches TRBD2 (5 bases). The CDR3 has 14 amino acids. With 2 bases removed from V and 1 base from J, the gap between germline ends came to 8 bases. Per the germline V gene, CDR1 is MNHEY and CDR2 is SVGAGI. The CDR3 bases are TGTGCCAGCAGTTACCTCGGGGTCCAAGAGACCCAGTACTTC. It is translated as CASSYLGVQETQYF.

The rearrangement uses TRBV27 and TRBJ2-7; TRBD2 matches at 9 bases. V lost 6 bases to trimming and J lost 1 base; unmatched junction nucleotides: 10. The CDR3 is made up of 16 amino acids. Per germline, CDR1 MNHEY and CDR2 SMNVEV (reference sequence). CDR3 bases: TGTGCCAGCAGGACCCTTCTAGCGGGGTCATCCTACGAGCAGTACTTC. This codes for CASRTLLAGSSYEQYF.

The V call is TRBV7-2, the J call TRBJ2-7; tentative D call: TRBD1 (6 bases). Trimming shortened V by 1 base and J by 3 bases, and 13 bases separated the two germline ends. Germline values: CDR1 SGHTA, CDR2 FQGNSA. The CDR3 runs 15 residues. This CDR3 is CASSLGPGHYYEQYF. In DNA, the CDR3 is TGTGCCAGCAGCTTAGGGCCGGGACACTACTACGAGCAGTACTTC.